This T cell receptor (beta chain) was observed in a study of blood T cells in healthy people across ages. Germline assignment: CDR1 LGHNA and CDR2 YSLEER. The CDR3 contains 15 residues. V was pared by 0 bases and J by 5 bases, with 4 bases of the junction left unmatched. It was with a sample-barcoded 5' primer and a J-beta primer mix that a second PCR of roughly 7 to 12 cycles was run. Each TCR beta cDNA got a 12-nucleotide random molecular identifier. A single record per CDR3 protein comes from TCRdb applying MiXCR to the 5' RACE reads. The table includes about 800,000 distinct CDR3 sequences, 58% detected once. PBMCs were isolated at a quantity of at least 6 million per sample. This clonotype was found a few times.

The rearrangement joins TRBV4-3 to TRBJ2-7, with 10 bases that match TRBD2. Sequenced sample: blood. This receptor was obtained from a man younger than 45 in good health. CDR3: CASSQEAGGIDEQYF. The CDR3 DNA sequence: TGCGCCAGCAGCCAAGAAGCGGGAGGGATCGACGAGCAGTACTTC.